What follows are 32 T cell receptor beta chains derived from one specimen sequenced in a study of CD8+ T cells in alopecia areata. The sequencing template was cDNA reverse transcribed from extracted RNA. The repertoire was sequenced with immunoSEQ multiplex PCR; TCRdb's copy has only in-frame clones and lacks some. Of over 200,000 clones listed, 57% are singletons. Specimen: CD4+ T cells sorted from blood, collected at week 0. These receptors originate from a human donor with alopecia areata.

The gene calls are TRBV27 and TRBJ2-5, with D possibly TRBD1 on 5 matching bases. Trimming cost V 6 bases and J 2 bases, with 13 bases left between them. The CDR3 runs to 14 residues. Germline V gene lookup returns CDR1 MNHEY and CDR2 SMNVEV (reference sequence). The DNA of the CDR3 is TGTGCCAGCAGGCTGCAGGGTGTTCAAGAGACCCAGTACTTC. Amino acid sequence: CASRLQGVQETQYF.

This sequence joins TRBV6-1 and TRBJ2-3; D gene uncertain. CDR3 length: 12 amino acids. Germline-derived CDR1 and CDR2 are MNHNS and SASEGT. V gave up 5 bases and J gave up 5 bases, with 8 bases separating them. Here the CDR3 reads CASSPTEDTQYF. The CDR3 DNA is TGTGCCAGCAGTCCGACTGAAGATACGCAGTATTTT.

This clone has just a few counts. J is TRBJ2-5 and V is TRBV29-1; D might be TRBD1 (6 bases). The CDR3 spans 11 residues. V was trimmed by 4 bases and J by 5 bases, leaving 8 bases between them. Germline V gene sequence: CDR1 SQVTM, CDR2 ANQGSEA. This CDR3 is CSVGQEETQYF. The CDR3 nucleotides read TGCAGCGTTGGACAGGAGGAGACCCAGTACTTC.

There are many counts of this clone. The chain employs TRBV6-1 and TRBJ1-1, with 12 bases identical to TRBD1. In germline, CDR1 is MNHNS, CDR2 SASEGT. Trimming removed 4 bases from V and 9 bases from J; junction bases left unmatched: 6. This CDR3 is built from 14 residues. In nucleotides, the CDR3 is TGTGCCAGCAGTGCCGGGACAGGGGGCTCTAAAGCTTTCTTT. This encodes CASSAGTGGSKAFF.

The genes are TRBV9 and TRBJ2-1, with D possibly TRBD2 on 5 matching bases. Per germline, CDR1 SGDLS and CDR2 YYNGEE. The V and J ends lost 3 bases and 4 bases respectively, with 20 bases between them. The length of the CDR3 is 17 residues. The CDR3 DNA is TGTGCCAGCAGCGATTCAGGTCCCTCGGGAAGTTACAATGAGCAGTTCTTC. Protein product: CASSDSGPSGSYNEQFF. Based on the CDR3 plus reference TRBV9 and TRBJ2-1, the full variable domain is DSGVTQTPKHLITATGQRVTLRCSPRSGDLSVYWYQQSLDQGLQFLIQYYNGEERAKGNILERFSAQQFPDLHSELNLSSLELGDSALYFCASSDSGPSGSYNEQFFGPGTRLTVL.

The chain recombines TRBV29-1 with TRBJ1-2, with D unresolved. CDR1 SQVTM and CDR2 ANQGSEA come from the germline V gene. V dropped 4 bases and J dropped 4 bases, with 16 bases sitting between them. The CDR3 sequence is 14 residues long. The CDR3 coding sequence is TGCAGCGTTGTGCGCAGTCAGATGGGCTATGGCTACACCTTC. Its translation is CSVVRSQMGYGYTF.

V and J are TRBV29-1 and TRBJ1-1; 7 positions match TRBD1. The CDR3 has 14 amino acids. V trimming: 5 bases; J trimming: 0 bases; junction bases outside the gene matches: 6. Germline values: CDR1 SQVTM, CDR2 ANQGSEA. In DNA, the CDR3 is TGCAGCGTTCTGGACAGGCCGTTGAACACTGAAGCTTTCTTT. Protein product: CSVLDRPLNTEAFF.

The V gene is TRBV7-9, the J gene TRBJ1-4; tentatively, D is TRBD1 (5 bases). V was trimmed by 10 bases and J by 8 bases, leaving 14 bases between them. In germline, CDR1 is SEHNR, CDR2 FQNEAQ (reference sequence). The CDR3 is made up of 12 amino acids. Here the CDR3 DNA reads TGTGCCACCACAATGGGGCAGGAAAAACTGTTTTTT. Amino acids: CATTMGQEKLFF.

CDR3 in DNA: TGTGCCAGCAGCTTACTATCGGGAGTATCGGAGACCCAGTACTTC. The encoded protein is CASSLLSGVSETQYF. This sequence joins TRBV11-2 and TRBJ2-5; D may be TRBD2 (6 bases). Germline-derived CDR1 and CDR2 are SGHAT and FQNNGV. Trimming removed 2 bases from V and 5 bases from J, with 15 bases in between. The CDR3 length is 15 residues.

CDR3 sequence: CASRGVDTQYF. As DNA, the CDR3 is TGCGCCAGCAGAGGAGTGGATACGCAGTATTTT. The chain couples TRBV5-1 to TRBJ2-3; D remains ambiguous. The CDR3 totals 11 residues. Germline CDR1 SGHRS, CDR2 YFSETQ. The V end lost 5 bases, the J end lost 6 bases, and 7 bases lay between the germline ends. The full variable domain, completed using reference TRBV5-1 and TRBJ2-3, is KAGVTQTPRYLIKTRGQQVTLSCSPISGHRSVSWYQQTPGQGLQFLFEYFSETQRNKGNFPGRFSGRQFSNSRSEMNVSTLELGDSALYLCASRGVDTQYFGPGTRLTVL.

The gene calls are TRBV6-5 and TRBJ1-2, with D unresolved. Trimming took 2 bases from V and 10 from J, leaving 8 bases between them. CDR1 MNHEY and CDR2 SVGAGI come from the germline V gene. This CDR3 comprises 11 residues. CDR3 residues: CASSYGSVYTF. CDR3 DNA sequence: TGTGCCAGCAGTTACGGGTCCGTCTACACCTTC.

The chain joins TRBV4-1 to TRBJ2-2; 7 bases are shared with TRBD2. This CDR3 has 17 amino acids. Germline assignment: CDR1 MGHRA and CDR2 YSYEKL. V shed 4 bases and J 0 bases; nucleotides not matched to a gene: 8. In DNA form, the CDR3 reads TGCGCCAGCAGCCCCGACGCTAGCGGTGCGAACACCGGGGAGCTGTTTTTT. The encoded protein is CASSPDASGANTGELFF.

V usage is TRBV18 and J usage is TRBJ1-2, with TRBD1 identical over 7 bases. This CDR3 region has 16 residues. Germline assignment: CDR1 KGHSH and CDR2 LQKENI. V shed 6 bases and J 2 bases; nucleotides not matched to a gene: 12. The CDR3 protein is CASSSQQGPENYGYTF. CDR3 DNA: TGTGCCAGCTCGTCCCAACAGGGGCCAGAGAACTATGGCTACACCTTC. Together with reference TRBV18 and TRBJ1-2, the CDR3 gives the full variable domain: NAGVMQNPRHLVRRRGQEARLRCSPMKGHSHVYWYRQLPEEGLKFMVYLQKENIIDESGMPKERFSAEFPKEGPSILRIQQVVRGDSAAYFCASSSQQGPENYGYTFGSGTRLTVV.

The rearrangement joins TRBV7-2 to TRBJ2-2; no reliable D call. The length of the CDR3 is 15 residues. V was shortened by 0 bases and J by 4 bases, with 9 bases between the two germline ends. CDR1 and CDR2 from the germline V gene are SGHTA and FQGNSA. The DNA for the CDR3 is TGTGCCAGCAGCTTAGCGGGTCAGCCCACCGGGGAGCTGTTTTTT. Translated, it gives CASSLAGQPTGELFF.

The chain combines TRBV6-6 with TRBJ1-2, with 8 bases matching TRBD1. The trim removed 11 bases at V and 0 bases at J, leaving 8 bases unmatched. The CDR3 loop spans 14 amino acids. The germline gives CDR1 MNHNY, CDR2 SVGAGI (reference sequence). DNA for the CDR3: TGTGCCGTTAGGGGACAGGCCTCTAACTATGGCTACACCTTC. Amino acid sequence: CAVRGQASNYGYTF.

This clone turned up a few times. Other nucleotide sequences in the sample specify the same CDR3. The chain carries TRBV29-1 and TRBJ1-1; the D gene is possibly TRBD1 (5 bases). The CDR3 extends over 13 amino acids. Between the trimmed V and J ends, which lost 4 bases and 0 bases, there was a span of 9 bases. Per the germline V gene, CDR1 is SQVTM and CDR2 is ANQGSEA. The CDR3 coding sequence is TGCAGCGTTGGGGGCAGGATGAACACTGAAGCTTTCTTT. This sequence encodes CSVGGRMNTEAFF.

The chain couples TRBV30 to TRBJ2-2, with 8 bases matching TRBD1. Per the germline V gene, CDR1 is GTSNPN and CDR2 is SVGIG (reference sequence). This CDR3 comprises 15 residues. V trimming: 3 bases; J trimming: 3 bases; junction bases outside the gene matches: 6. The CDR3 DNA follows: TGTGCCTGGAGAGCAGGGGGCAGAGACACCGGGGAGCTGTTTTTT. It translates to CAWRAGGRDTGELFF.

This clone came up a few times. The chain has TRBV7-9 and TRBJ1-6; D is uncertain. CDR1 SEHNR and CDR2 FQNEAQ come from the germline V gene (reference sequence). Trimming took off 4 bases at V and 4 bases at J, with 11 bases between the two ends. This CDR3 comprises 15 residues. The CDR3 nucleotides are TGTGCCAGCAGCTCCTGGACGGCTTATAATTCACCCCTCCACTTT. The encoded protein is CASSSWTAYNSPLHF.

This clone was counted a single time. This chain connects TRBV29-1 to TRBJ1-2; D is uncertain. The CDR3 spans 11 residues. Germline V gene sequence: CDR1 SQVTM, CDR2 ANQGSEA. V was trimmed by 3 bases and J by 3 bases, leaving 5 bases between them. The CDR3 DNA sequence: TGCAGCGTTGACAGAGACTATGGCTACACCTTC. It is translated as CSVDRDYGYTF.

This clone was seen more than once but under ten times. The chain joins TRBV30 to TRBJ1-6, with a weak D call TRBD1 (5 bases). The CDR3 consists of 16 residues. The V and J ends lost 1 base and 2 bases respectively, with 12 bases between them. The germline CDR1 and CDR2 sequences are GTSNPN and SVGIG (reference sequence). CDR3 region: CAWSGIGVAYNSPLHF. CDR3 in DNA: TGTGCCTGGAGTGGAATAGGGGTGGCCTATAATTCACCCCTCCACTTT.

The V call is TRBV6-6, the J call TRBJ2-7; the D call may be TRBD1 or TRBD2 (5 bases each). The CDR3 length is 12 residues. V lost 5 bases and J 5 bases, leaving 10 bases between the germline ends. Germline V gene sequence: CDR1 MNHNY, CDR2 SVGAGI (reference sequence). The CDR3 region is CASSQGENEQYF. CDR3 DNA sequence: TGTGCCAGCAGTCAGGGAGAGAACGAGCAGTACTTC.

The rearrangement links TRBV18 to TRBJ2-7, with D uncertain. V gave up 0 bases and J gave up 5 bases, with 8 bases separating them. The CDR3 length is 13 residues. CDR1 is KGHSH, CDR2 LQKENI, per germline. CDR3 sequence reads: CASSPPHQDEQYF. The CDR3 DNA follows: TGTGCCAGCTCACCACCACATCAGGACGAGCAGTACTTC.

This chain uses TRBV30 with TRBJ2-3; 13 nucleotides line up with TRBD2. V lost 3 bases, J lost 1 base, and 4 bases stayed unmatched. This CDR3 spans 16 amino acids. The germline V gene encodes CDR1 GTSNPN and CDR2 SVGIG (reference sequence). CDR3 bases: TGTGCCTGGAGCCACGGACTAGCGGGAGGCACAGATACGCAGTATTTT. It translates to CAWSHGLAGGTDTQYF.

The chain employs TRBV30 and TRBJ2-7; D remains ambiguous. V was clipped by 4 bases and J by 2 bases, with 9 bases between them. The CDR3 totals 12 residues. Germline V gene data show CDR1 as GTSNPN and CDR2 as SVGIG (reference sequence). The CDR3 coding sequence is TGTGCCTGGACCCCCGGAGCCTACGAGCAGTACTTC. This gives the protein CAWTPGAYEQYF. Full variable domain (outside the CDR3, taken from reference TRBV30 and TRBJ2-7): SQTIHQWPATLVQPVGSPLSLECTVEGTSNPNLYWYRQAAGRGLQLLFYSVGIGQISSEVPQNLSASRPQDRQFILSSKKLLLSDSGFYLCAWTPGAYEQYFGPGTRLTVT.

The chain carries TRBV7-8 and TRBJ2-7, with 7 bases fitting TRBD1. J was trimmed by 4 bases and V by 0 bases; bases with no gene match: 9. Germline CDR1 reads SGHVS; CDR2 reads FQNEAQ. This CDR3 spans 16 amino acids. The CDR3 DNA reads TGTGCCAGCAGCTTAGCCCGACAGGGATGGGTTTACGAGCAGTACTTC. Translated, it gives CASSLARQGWVYEQYF.

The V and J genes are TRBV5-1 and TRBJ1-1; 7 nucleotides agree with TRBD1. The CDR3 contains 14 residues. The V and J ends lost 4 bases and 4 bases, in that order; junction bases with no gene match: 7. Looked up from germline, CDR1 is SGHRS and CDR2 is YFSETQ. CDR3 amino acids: CASSGDRVGTEAFF. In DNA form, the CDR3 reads TGCGCCAGCAGCGGAGACAGGGTAGGCACTGAAGCTTTCTTT.

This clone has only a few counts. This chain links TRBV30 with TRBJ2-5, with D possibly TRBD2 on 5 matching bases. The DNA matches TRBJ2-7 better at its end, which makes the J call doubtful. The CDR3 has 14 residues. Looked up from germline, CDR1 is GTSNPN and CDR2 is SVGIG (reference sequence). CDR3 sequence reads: CAWSEGGSPYEQYF. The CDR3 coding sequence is TGTGCCTGGAGTGAAGGAGGTTCGCCATACGAGCAGTACTTC.

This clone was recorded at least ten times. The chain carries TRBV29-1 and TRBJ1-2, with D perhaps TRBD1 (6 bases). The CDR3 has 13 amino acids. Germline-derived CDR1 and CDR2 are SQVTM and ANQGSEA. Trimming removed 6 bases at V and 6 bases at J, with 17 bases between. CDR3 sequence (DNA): TGCAGCGTCAATAGAAAGGGGGTCCATGGCTACACCTTC. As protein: CSVNRKGVHGYTF.

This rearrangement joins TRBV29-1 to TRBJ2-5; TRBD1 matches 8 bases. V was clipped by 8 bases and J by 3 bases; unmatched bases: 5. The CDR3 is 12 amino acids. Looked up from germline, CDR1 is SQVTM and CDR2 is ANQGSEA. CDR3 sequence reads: CSSTGAEETQYF. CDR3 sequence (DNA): TGCAGCTCGACAGGGGCTGAAGAGACCCAGTACTTC.

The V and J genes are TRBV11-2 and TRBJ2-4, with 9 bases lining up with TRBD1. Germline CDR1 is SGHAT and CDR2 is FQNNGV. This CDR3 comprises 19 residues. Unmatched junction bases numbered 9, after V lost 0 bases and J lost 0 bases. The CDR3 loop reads CASSLEFGGQGRAKNIQYF. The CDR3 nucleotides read TGTGCCAGCAGCTTAGAATTTGGAGGACAGGGGAGAGCCAAAAACATTCAGTACTTC.

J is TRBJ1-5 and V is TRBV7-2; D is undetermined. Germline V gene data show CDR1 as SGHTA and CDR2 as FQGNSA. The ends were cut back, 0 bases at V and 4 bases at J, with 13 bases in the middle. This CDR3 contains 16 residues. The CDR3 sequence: CASSLADGLGNQPQHF. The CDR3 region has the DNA TGTGCCAGCAGCTTAGCGGACGGCCTGGGAAATCAGCCCCAGCATTTT.

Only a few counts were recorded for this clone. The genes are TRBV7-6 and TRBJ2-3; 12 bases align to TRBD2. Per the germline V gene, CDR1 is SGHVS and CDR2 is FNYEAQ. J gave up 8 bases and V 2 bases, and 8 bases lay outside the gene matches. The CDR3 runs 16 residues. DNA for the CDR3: TGTGCCAGCAGCTTAATAGCTAGCGGGGGGGCTAGTACGCAGTATTTT. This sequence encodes CASSLIASGGASTQYF.